The clone carrying this T cell receptor (beta chain) has a handful of counts. The data derive from a study of blood T cell repertoires in COVID-19. Turning to the study itself: In each case, the material was cDNA or gDNA derived from T cells, B-cell-depleted T cells, or PBMCs.

Assay: immunoSEQ multiplex PCR; the TCRdb copy retains only in-frame clones and omits some. The profile covers about 74,000 clones, with roughly 80% appearing a single time and 10% to 15% taken by the ten largest. Trimming at V came to 4 bases and at J to 4 bases, leaving 4 bases not matched to a gene. The CDR3 has 14 residues. Germline V gene data show CDR1 as MNHEY and CDR2 as SVGAGI. The chain has TRBV6-5 and TRBJ1-2; 9 bases fit TRBD1. The sequenced material came from peripheral blood. This TCR came from a human donor in a cohort sampled during active COVID-19. The CDR3 reads CASSSRTGAYGYTF. The CDR3, as DNA: TGTGCCAGCAGTTCTCGGACAGGGGCCTATGGCTACACCTTC.